This TCR beta chain stems from a study of Graves' ophthalmopathy and Graves' hyperthyroidism. Study results and limitations: Detected in blood as well were most expanded thyroid clonotypes with frequency above 0.001.

Trimming took off 4 bases at V and 2 bases at J, with 15 bases between the two ends. This CDR3 has 15 residues. Germline lookup yields CDR1 MGHRA and CDR2 YSYEKL. Using RNA transcripts, the TCR beta CDR3 regions were amplified. Second-round multiplex PCR followed a first-round RT-PCR using HTBI primers. Each CDR3 protein is one row after TCRdb ran MiXCR on the multiplex PCR reads. The sample contains approximately 380,000 distinct CDR3 sequences, around 21% of which appear only once. Researchers turned away patients with other autoimmune diseases, uncontrolled infections, pregnancy or lactation. Ten or more counts support this clonotype. Its antigen is unknown.

Material for sequencing was peripheral blood. The chain employs TRBV4-1 and TRBJ2-7; possible D gene TRBD1, 6 bases. The receptor's source is a woman younger than 30 with stable Graves' hyperthyroidism. CDR3: CASSPTGTWPYEQYF. In DNA, the CDR3 is TGCGCCAGCAGCCCGACAGGAACCTGGCCCTACGAGCAGTACTTC.